The 32 T cell receptor beta chains below were found in one sample sequenced in a study of cytomegalovirus exposure and HLA in healthy donors. The PCR made use of 60 Vbeta and 13 Jbeta primers. Sequencing was performed with immunoSEQ multiplex PCR; in TCRdb, only in-frame clones are kept and a portion is missing. The repertoire has around 150,000 clones, roughly 80% of them found once; the top ten carry more than 4%. Specimen: PBMCs. The receptors were sampled from a woman aged 40 to 50 in good health and CMV-seropositive.

This clone was picked up a small number of times. This chain uses TRBV7-6 with TRBJ2-1, with a possible D match to TRBD2 (5 bases). This CDR3 region has 15 residues. The V gene lost 6 bases and the J gene lost 2 bases, with 14 bases spanning the gap. In germline, CDR1 is SGHVS, CDR2 FNYEAQ. In DNA, the CDR3 is TGTGCCAGCAGTACGGCACTAGTTGCCTACAATGAGCAGTTCTTC. Amino acid sequence: CASSTALVAYNEQFF.

The rearrangement uses TRBV30 and TRBJ1-2; D is possibly TRBD1 (5 bases). This CDR3 has 15 amino acids. The V gene lost 0 bases and the J gene lost 7 bases, with 18 bases spanning the gap. Germline assignment: CDR1 GTSNPN and CDR2 SVGIG (reference sequence). The CDR3 is CAWSVGSAAGGGYTF. In nucleotides, the CDR3 is TGTGCCTGGAGTGTAGGCTCGGCAGCGGGGGGTGGCTACACCTTC.

This clone was counted only a few times. CDR3 protein: CAWSHIRGTSGRIPYEQYF. In nucleotides, the CDR3 is TGTGCCTGGAGCCATATCCGCGGGACTAGCGGGAGGATACCCTACGAGCAGTACTTC. This chain links TRBV30 with TRBJ2-7; 15 nucleotides match TRBD2. Unmatched junction bases numbered 14, after V lost 3 bases and J lost 2 bases. The CDR3 is 19 residues long. Germline values: CDR1 GTSNPN, CDR2 SVGIG (reference sequence).

The V and J genes are TRBV21-1 and TRBJ2-3; the table's D call, TRBD2, has no DNA check behind it. TRBV21-1 is termed a pseudogene. CDR3 length equals 13 residues. CDR3 nucleotide sequence: TGTGCCAGCAGCCGGGATAGCACAGATACGCAGTATTTT. As protein: CASSRDSTDTQYF.

This sequence joins TRBV7-3 and TRBJ1-5; the D is unclear. The CDR3 spans 13 residues. CDR1 SGHTA and CDR2 FQGTGA come from the germline V gene. Trimming stripped 4 bases from V and 9 bases from J, with 13 bases between. DNA for the CDR3: TGTGCCAGCAGCTCCAATTCTCAGGCGCCCCAGCATTTT. Translating gives CASSSNSQAPQHF.

Concerning this clone itself: Other DNA sequences in the sample encode the same CDR3. J is TRBJ2-2 and V is TRBV27; D is possibly TRBD2 (6 bases). V shed 3 bases and J shed 6 bases, with 14 bases lying between them. This CDR3 comprises 15 residues. Germline lookup yields CDR1 MNHEY and CDR2 SMNVEV (reference sequence). The CDR3 sequence: CASSFSTSGAGELFF. The CDR3 coding sequence is TGTGCCAGCAGTTTTAGTACGTCGGGGGCCGGGGAGCTGTTTTTT.

The chain recombines TRBV5-6 with TRBJ2-5; D possibly corresponds to TRBD2 (6 bases). CDR3 length: 14 residues. Trimming shortened V by 4 bases and J by 2 bases, and 12 bases separated the two germline ends. From germline, CDR1 is SGHDT and CDR2 YYEEEE. In nucleotides, the CDR3 is TGTGCCAGCAGCACCGGGACTGTACAAGAGACCCAGTACTTC. The encoded protein is CASSTGTVQETQYF.

V gene TRBV5-1 combines with J gene TRBJ2-3; 8 bases fit TRBD2. This CDR3 spans 16 amino acids. V lost 1 base to trimming and J lost 3 bases; unmatched junction nucleotides: 7. In germline, CDR1 is SGHRS, CDR2 YFSETQ. The chain's CDR3 is CASSLIGGLATDTQYF. The CDR3 DNA sequence: TGCGCCAGCAGCTTGATTGGAGGACTAGCTACAGATACGCAGTATTTT.

The CDR3 reads CASSYVGSGYEQYF. The CDR3 nucleotides read TGTGCCAGCAGTTACGTCGGTAGCGGCTACGAGCAGTACTTC. The chain uses TRBV6-5 and TRBJ2-7, with TRBD2 as a possible D gene (6 bases). CDR3 length: 14 amino acids. V was pared by 2 bases and J by 3 bases, with 11 bases between. Looked up from germline, CDR1 is MNHEY and CDR2 is SVGAGI.

The table lists this clone with a few counts. The chain uses TRBV7-2 and TRBJ2-3; 9 nucleotides agree with TRBD2. The CDR3 consists of 17 residues. Looked up from germline, CDR1 is SGHTA and CDR2 is FQGNSA. V trimming: 3 bases; J trimming: 2 bases; junction bases outside the gene matches: 9. The CDR3 is CASSLTPSGLATDTQYF. The DNA of the CDR3 is TGTGCCAGCAGCTTGACCCCCTCGGGACTAGCCACAGATACGCAGTATTTT.

The chain recombines TRBV5-1 with TRBJ2-6; 7 bases line up with TRBD1. Germline CDR1 reads SGHRS; CDR2 reads YFSETQ. The CDR3 is 14 residues long. The J segment lost 0 bases and the V segment lost 8 bases, leaving 2 bases of the junction unmatched. The CDR3 nucleotides are TGCGCCAGTAGGGACAGCTCTGGGGCCAACGTCCTGACTTTC. As protein: CASRDSSGANVLTF.

The rearrangement uses TRBV5-6 and TRBJ2-5, with unresolved D. CDR1 is SGHDT, CDR2 YYEEEE, per germline. The CDR3 covers 13 residues. Trimming pared 0 bases from V and 3 bases from J, leaving 6 bases between. The DNA of the CDR3 is TGTGCCAGCAGCTTGGCCTATGAAGAGACCCAGTACTTC. Its protein is CASSLAYEETQYF.

This chain joins TRBV6-1 and TRBJ1-4, with no clear D. V lost 6 bases and J lost 8, with 13 bases in between. CDR1 is MNHNS, CDR2 SASEGT, per germline. The CDR3 is 13 residues long. The CDR3 DNA reads TGTGCCAGCAGCACCTGGTCCTACGAAAAACTGTTTTTT. As protein: CASSTWSYEKLFF.

The chain joins TRBV15 to TRBJ1-1; D perhaps matches TRBD1 (6 bases). Germline CDR1 reads LNHNV; CDR2 reads YYDKDF (reference sequence). Trimming removed 3 bases from V and 1 base from J, with 9 bases in between. The CDR3 length is 14 residues. The CDR3 region is CATSREGGNTEAFF. The CDR3 DNA follows: TGTGCCACCAGCAGGGAAGGGGGGAACACTGAAGCTTTCTTT.

CDR3 sequence: CASSGGAQTQYF. CDR3 in DNA: TGTGCCAGCAGTGGGGGGGCTCAGACCCAGTACTTC. The chain employs TRBV6-6 and TRBJ2-5, with D possibly matching TRBD2 (7 bases). The CDR3 is 12 amino acids. V gave up 5 bases and J gave up 6 bases, with 10 bases separating them. CDR1 is MNHNY and CDR2 is SVGAGI in the germline V gene (reference sequence).

The V call is TRBV18, the J call TRBJ2-2, with a tentative D call TRBD2 (6 bases). The CDR3 runs to 14 residues. Trimming removed 3 bases at V and 6 bases at J, with 11 bases between. Per germline, CDR1 KGHSH and CDR2 LQKENI. The CDR3 is CASSPTGGAGELFF. The CDR3 DNA sequence: TGTGCCAGCTCACCTACGGGCGGGGCCGGGGAGCTGTTTTTT.

This chain connects TRBV19 to TRBJ2-3, with no clear D. The germline V gene encodes CDR1 LNHDA and CDR2 SQIVND (reference sequence). This CDR3 spans 12 amino acids. With 5 bases removed from V and 5 bases from J, the gap between germline ends came to 8 bases. The CDR3 nucleotides read TGTGCCAGTAGTTTACCGGGAGATACGCAGTATTTT. Amino acid sequence: CASSLPGDTQYF.

The V call is TRBV7-2, the J call TRBJ2-1, with D maybe TRBD2 (6 bases). V lost 3 bases, J lost 7 bases, and 16 bases lay in between. Germline lookup yields CDR1 SGHTA and CDR2 FQGNSA. The length of the CDR3 is 15 residues. CDR3 sequence (DNA): TGTGCCAGCAGCTTTACGAGCCGCAGCGGGAATGAGCAGTTCTTC. Translated: CASSFTSRSGNEQFF.

The V call is TRBV27, the J call TRBJ1-6, with D unresolved. Trimming cost V 6 bases and J 1 base, with 10 bases left between them. Germline CDR1 is MNHEY and CDR2 is SMNVEV (reference sequence). The CDR3 extends over 15 amino acids. The CDR3, as DNA: TGTGCCAGCAGCCCACCCCGGTCCTATAATTCACCCCTCCACTTT. Translation gives CASSPPRSYNSPLHF.

This chain joins TRBV18 and TRBJ1-2; D not resolved. CDR3 length: 15 amino acids. Germline V gives CDR1 KGHSH, CDR2 LQKENI. V shed 4 bases and J shed 1 base, with 13 bases lying between them. In DNA, the CDR3 is TGTGCCAGCTCACAATACTCGGCGGATAACTATGGCTACACCTTC. Residues: CASSQYSADNYGYTF.

The chain links TRBV9 to TRBJ2-3, with a weak D call TRBD2 (6 bases). Germline lookup yields CDR1 SGDLS and CDR2 YYNGEE. The V end lost 3 bases, the J end lost 0 bases, and 17 bases lay between the germline ends. CDR3 length: 17 residues. DNA of the CDR3: TGTGCCAGCAGCGCCCCGGGACTCACTAGAAGCACAGATACGCAGTATTTT. Residues: CASSAPGLTRSTDTQYF.

V usage is TRBV5-1 and J usage is TRBJ1-1; tentatively, D is TRBD1 (6 bases). CDR3 length: 14 residues. V lost 4 bases, J lost 2 bases, and 12 bases lay in between. The germline V gene encodes CDR1 SGHRS and CDR2 YFSETQ. This CDR3 is CASSPGHLNTEAFF. The CDR3 nucleotides read TGCGCCAGCAGCCCGGGACACCTCAACACTGAAGCTTTCTTT. Complete variable domain (other parts from reference TRBV5-1 and TRBJ1-1): KAGVTQTPRYLIKTRGQQVTLSCSPISGHRSVSWYQQTPGQGLQFLFEYFSETQRNKGNFPGRFSGRQFSNSRSEMNVSTLELGDSALYLCASSPGHLNTEAFFGQGTRLTVV.

The chain is built from TRBV7-3 and TRBJ2-2; the match to TRBD2 covers 7 bases. Trimming at V came to 1 base and at J to 5 bases, leaving 4 bases not matched to a gene. The V gene's germline CDR1 is SGHTA and CDR2 FQGTGA. The CDR3 is 15 residues long. CDR3 nucleotide sequence: TGTGCCAGCAGCTTAAATAGCGGGTTAACCGGGGAGCTGTTTTTT. This encodes CASSLNSGLTGELFF.

V is TRBV2 and J is TRBJ2-2; D possibly corresponds to TRBD2 (5 bases). The germline V gene has CDR1 SNHLY and CDR2 FYNNEI. This CDR3 region has 13 residues. Trimming took 9 bases from V and 1 from J, leaving 9 bases between them. The CDR3: CASPDLNTGELFF. The CDR3 coding sequence is TGTGCCAGTCCGGACTTGAACACCGGGGAGCTGTTTTTT.

Only one count was recorded for this clone. The rearrangement links TRBV6-5 to TRBJ2-7, with a possible D match to TRBD2 (7 bases). The CDR3 is 15 amino acids. The V end was cut by 5 bases, the J end by 5 bases, with 19 bases between. The germline V gene encodes CDR1 MNHEY and CDR2 SVGAGI. The CDR3: CASSPLGGGADEQYF. CDR3 sequence (DNA): TGTGCCAGCAGTCCCCTGGGTGGGGGGGCGGACGAGCAGTACTTC.

This clone was seen only a few times. The rearrangement joins TRBV30 to TRBJ1-3; D gene unclear. This CDR3 spans 13 amino acids. V shed 2 bases and J shed 0 bases, with 5 bases lying between them. Germline loops: CDR1 GTSNPN, CDR2 SVGIG (reference sequence). CDR3 sequence reads: CAWSTGSGNTIYF. The CDR3 DNA sequence: TGTGCCTGGAGTACCGGCTCTGGAAACACCATATATTTT.

The V gene is TRBV7-3, the J gene TRBJ2-5; TRBD1 matches 9 bases. The ends lost 5 bases at V and 4 bases at J; junction bases unmatched: 5. From germline, CDR1 is SGHTA and CDR2 FQGTGA. The CDR3 has 14 amino acids. This CDR3 is CASSRTGVGETQYF. For the CDR3, the DNA is TGTGCCAGCAGCAGGACAGGGGTAGGAGAGACCCAGTACTTC.

This clone came up a few times. Other nucleotide sequences in the sample specify the same CDR3. The CDR3 DNA reads as TGTGCCAGCAGGGACAGGAATCAGCCCCAGCATTTT. Translated: CASRDRNQPQHF. This chain links TRBV2 with TRBJ1-5; 7 bases are shared with TRBD1. Per germline, CDR1 SNHLY and CDR2 FYNNEI. V was pared by 6 bases and J by 4 bases, with 0 bases of the junction left unmatched. The CDR3 runs 12 residues.

The chain is built from TRBV5-4 and TRBJ1-4; maybe TRBD1 (6 bases). The CDR3 totals 16 residues. CDR1 and CDR2 (germline): SGHNT, YYREEE (reference sequence). Between the trimmed V and J ends, which lost 1 base and 5 bases, there was a span of 15 bases. CDR3 DNA sequence: TGTGCCAGCAGCTTGAAAGGGGAAGGGGGAAATGAAAAACTGTTTTTT. It is translated as CASSLKGEGGNEKLFF.

This sequence joins TRBV11-2 and TRBJ2-5, with 9 nucleotides matching TRBD2. Germline CDR1 is SGHAT and CDR2 is FQNNGV. This CDR3 spans 16 amino acids. V lost 5 bases and J lost 4; bases outside the gene matches: 11. In DNA form, the CDR3 reads TGTGCCAGCAGCCCGTATCGCGGGGGGGCCGCAGAGACCCAGTACTTC. Translation gives CASSPYRGGAAETQYF.

CDR3 in DNA: TGTGCCAGCAGCTTGAGGGCAGGGCACACCGGGGAGCTGTTTTTT. It yields the protein CASSLRAGHTGELFF. V usage is TRBV5-8 and J usage is TRBJ2-2, with D perhaps matching TRBD1 (5 bases). CDR1 and CDR2 from the germline V gene are SGHTS and YDEGEE. V gave up 1 base and J gave up 3 bases, with 10 bases separating them. The CDR3 covers 15 residues.

The chain uses TRBV6-6 and TRBJ2-7, with unresolved D. The CDR3 extends over 14 amino acids. Trimming took 5 bases from V and 0 from J, leaving 11 bases between them. Germline loops: CDR1 MNHNY, CDR2 SVGAGI (reference sequence). The CDR3 bases are TGTGCCAGCAGTCCCATATTGAGCTCCTACGAGCAGTACTTC. It translates to CASSPILSSYEQYF.